The 13 T cell receptor beta chains reported below all come from one sample, sequenced in a study of blood T cell repertoires in COVID-19. Method: immunoSEQ multiplex PCR; TCRdb's copy keeps in-frame clones and lacks some. The table includes around 100,000 clones, about 87% detected once. Sequencing input: peripheral blood. The source of these receptors is a human donor in a cohort sampled during active COVID-19.

The chain combines TRBV7-2 with TRBJ2-1; 7 positions match TRBD2. The CDR3 contains 15 residues. Germline values: CDR1 SGHTA, CDR2 FQGNSA. V lost 5 bases, J lost 6 bases, and 10 bases stayed unmatched. The CDR3 sequence is CASSLGGRASNEQFF. CDR3 nucleotides: TGTGCCAGCAGCCTAGGTGGGAGGGCAAGCAATGAGCAGTTCTTC.

The chain links TRBV3-1 (or the pseudogene TRBV3-2) to TRBJ2-1, with TRBD2 matching over 8 bases. Germline V CDR1 and CDR2: LGHDT, YNNKEL (reference sequence). Trimming at V came to 4 bases and at J to 8 bases, leaving 13 bases not matched to a gene. The CDR3 spans 16 residues. For the CDR3, the DNA is TGTGCCAGCAGCCCGGCAAGGGTAGCGGGATCCTATGAGCAGTTCTTC. It is translated as CASSPARVAGSYEQFF.

The rearrangement uses TRBV6-6 and TRBJ1-2; tentatively, D is TRBD1 (6 bases). The germline V gene encodes CDR1 MNHNY and CDR2 SVGAGI (reference sequence). Trimming cost V 5 bases and J 4 bases, with 14 bases left between them. This CDR3 has 14 residues. The CDR3 DNA follows: TGTGCCAGCAGTCCCCATACAGGGACCTATGGCTACACCTTC. Protein product: CASSPHTGTYGYTF.

The V call is TRBV7-9, the J call TRBJ1-1; 12 bases map to TRBD1. CDR1 and CDR2 (germline): SEHNR, FQNEAQ (reference sequence). Trimming took 6 bases from V and 0 from J; bases not matched to a gene: 8. The CDR3 length is 17 residues. CDR3: CASRWGQGARLNTEAFF. CDR3 bases: TGTGCCAGCAGATGGGGACAGGGGGCGCGTTTGAACACTGAAGCTTTCTTT.

This chain joins TRBV9 and TRBJ2-3; TRBD2 aligns across 11 bases. This CDR3 comprises 16 residues. The ends lost 0 bases at V and 4 bases at J; junction bases unmatched: 4. Germline V gene lookup returns CDR1 SGDLS and CDR2 YYNGEE. In DNA form, the CDR3 reads TGTGCCAGCAGCGTAGGACTAGCGGGATCAGCAGATACGCAGTATTTT. Its translation: CASSVGLAGSADTQYF.

This chain joins TRBV6-2 or TRBV6-3 and TRBJ2-7; the D gene is possibly TRBD2 (6 bases). The CDR3 covers 14 residues. V lost 2 bases and J lost 0, with 8 bases in between. Germline assignment: CDR1 MNHEY and CDR2 SVGEGT. This CDR3 is CASSYAGYSYEQYF. The DNA for the CDR3 is TGTGCCAGCAGTTACGCGGGATACTCCTACGAGCAGTACTTC.

J is TRBJ2-5 and V is TRBV4-1; 7 bases are shared with TRBD2. Germline V gene lookup returns CDR1 MGHRA and CDR2 YSYEKL. The CDR3 covers 15 residues. J gave up 5 bases and V 3 bases, and 9 bases lay outside the gene matches. The CDR3 reads CASSQVGEGPETQYF. Here the CDR3 DNA reads TGCGCCAGCAGCCAGGTGGGGGAGGGGCCGGAGACCCAGTACTTC.

The V gene is TRBV24-1, the J gene TRBJ2-7; TRBD1 aligns across 10 bases. Germline V gives CDR1 KGHDR, CDR2 SFDVKD. Germline trimming cut 4 bases from V and 7 bases from J; bases unmatched to any gene: 9. There are 15 residues in the CDR3. CDR3 protein: CATSEGTGDPKEQYF. The CDR3 DNA follows: TGTGCCACCAGTGAAGGGACAGGGGACCCTAAGGAGCAGTACTTC.

V gene TRBV2 combines with J gene TRBJ2-1; tentatively, D is TRBD1 (6 bases). Germline CDR1 reads SNHLY; CDR2 reads FYNNEI. Trimming removed 8 bases from V and 8 bases from J, with 22 bases in between. This CDR3 is 15 amino acids long. The CDR3 loop reads CASHRGRRDYDEQFF. The CDR3 DNA follows: TGTGCCAGCCATAGGGGGAGAAGAGATTACGATGAGCAGTTCTTC.

The chain is built from TRBV9 and TRBJ1-1; D is undetermined. The CDR3 length is 13 residues. Trimming shortened V by 0 bases and J by 5 bases, and 8 bases separated the two germline ends. Germline values: CDR1 SGDLS, CDR2 YYNGEE. The CDR3 bases are TGTGCCAGCAGCGTAGGCCTACTAACTGAAGCTTTCTTT. Translating gives CASSVGLLTEAFF.

V and J are TRBV25-1 and TRBJ1-2; no definite D call. Trimming left V 3 bases short and J 8 bases short, with 13 bases between. This CDR3 comprises 13 residues. Germline CDR1 is MGHDK and CDR2 is SYGVNS. CDR3 region: CASSEEGRNGYTF. The DNA of the CDR3 is TGTGCCAGCAGTGAGGAGGGCAGAAACGGCTACACCTTC.

V usage is TRBV6-2 or TRBV6-3 and J usage is TRBJ2-7, with TRBD1 matching over 9 bases. V lost 5 bases to trimming and J lost 0 bases; unmatched junction nucleotides: 5. The CDR3 covers 15 residues. Per germline, CDR1 MNHEY and CDR2 SVGEGT. The CDR3 region is CASSPDRGYSYEQYF. CDR3 DNA: TGTGCCAGCAGTCCCGACAGGGGGTACTCCTACGAGCAGTACTTC.

This chain uses TRBV28 with TRBJ1-5; D is ambiguous. CDR3 length equals 15 residues. With 3 bases removed from V and 3 bases from J, the gap between germline ends came to 12 bases. CDR1 is MDHEN and CDR2 is SYDVKM in the germline V gene. CDR3: CASSLPVVYNQPQHF. In DNA form, the CDR3 reads TGTGCCAGCAGTTTGCCGGTCGTTTACAATCAGCCCCAGCATTTT.